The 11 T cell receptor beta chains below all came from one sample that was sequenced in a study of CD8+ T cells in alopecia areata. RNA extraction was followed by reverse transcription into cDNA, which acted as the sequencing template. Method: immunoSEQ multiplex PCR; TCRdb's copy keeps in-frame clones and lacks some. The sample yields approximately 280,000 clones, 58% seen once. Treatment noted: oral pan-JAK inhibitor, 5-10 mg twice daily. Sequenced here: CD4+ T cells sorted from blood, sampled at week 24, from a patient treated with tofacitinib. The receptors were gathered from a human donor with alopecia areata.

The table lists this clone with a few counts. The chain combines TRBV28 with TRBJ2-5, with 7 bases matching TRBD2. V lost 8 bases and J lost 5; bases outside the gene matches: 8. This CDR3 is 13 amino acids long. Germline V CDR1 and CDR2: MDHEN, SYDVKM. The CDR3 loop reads CASGSAGEETQYF. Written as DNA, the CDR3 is TGTGCCAGCGGGTCGGCGGGGGAGGAGACCCAGTACTTC.

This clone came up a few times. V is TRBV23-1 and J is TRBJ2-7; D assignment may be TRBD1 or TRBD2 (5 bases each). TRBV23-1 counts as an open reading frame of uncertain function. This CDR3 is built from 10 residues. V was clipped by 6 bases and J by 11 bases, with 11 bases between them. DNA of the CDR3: TGCGCCAGCAGCCTAGGGACGGAGTACTTC. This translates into CASSLGTEYF.

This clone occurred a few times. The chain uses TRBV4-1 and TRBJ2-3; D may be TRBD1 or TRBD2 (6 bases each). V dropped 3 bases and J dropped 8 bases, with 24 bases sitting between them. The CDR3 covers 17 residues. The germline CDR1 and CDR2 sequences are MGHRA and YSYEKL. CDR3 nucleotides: TGCGCCAGCAGCCATCCCGGTGGGCGGAGGGGGGAAGTTACGCAGTATTTT. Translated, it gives CASSHPGGRRGEVTQYF.

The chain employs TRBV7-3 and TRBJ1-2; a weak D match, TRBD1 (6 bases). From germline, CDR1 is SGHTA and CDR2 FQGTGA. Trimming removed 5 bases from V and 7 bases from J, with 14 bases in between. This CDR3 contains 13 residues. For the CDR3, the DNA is TGTGCCAGCAGCAGGACCTTAGGGGGTGGCTACACCTTC. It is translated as CASSRTLGGGYTF.

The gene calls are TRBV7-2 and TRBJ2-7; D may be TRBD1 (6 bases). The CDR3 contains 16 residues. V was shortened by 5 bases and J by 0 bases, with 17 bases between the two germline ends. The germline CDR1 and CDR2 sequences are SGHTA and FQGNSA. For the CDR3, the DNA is TGTGCCAGCAGCCAAGATCAGGGGTTCGCCTCCTACGAGCAGTACTTC. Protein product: CASSQDQGFASYEQYF.

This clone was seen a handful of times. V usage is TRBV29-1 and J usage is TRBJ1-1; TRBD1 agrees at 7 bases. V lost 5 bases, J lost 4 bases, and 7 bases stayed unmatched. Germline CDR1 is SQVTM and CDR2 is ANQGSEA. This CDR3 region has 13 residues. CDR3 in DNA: TGCAGCGTTCCAGACAGGGCGGGCACTGAAGCTTTCTTT. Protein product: CSVPDRAGTEAFF.

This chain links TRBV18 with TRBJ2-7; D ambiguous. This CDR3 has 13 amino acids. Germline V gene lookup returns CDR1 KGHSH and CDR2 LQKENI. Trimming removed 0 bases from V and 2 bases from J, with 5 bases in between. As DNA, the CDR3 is TGTGCCAGCTCACCACCGGGGACCTACGAGCAGTACTTC. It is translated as CASSPPGTYEQYF.

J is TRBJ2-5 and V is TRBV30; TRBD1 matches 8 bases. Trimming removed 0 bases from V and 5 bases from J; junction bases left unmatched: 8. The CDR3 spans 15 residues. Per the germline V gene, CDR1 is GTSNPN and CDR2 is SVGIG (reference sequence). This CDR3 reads CAWSVGGQARETQYF. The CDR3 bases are TGTGCCTGGAGTGTAGGGGGACAGGCACGCGAGACCCAGTACTTC.

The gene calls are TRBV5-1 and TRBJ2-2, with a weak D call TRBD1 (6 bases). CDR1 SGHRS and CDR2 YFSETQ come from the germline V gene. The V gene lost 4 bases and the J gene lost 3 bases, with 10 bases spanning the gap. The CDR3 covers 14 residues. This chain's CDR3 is CASSTGTDTGELFF. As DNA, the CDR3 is TGCGCCAGCAGCACAGGGACGGACACCGGGGAGCTGTTTTTT. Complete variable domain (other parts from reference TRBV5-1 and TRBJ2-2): KAGVTQTPRYLIKTRGQQVTLSCSPISGHRSVSWYQQTPGQGLQFLFEYFSETQRNKGNFPGRFSGRQFSNSRSEMNVSTLELGDSALYLCASSTGTDTGELFFGEGSRLTVL.

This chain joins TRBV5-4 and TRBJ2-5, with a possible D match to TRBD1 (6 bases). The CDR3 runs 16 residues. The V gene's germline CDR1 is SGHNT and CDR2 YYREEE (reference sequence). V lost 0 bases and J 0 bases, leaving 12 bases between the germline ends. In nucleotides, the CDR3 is TGTGCCAGCAGCTTGGTGGGACACCTGTACCAAGAGACCCAGTACTTC. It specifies CASSLVGHLYQETQYF.

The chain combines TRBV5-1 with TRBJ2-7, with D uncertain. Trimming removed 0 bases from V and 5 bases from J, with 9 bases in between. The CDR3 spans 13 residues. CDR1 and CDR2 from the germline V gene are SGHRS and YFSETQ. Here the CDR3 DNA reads TGCGCCAGCAGCTTGGACAGTAACCACGAGCAGTACTTC. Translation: CASSLDSNHEQYF.